Below, 8 T cell receptor beta chains from the same sample are listed, as sequenced in a study of T cells in Graves' hyperthyroidism and ophthalmopathy. Amplification of TCR beta CDR3 regions used RNA as the template. The primer set for the first-round RT-PCR of the TCR CDR3 was HTBI. TCRdb independently ran MiXCR on the multiplex PCR reads; one entry per CDR3 protein. Of hundreds of thousands of distinct CDR3 sequences listed, more than 11% were seen once; the top ten hold less than 6%. The material sequenced was blood. Receptors were obtained from a woman aged 25 to 39 with Graves' hyperthyroidism that later progressed to Graves' ophthalmopathy.

This clonotype came up many times. J is TRBJ2-1 and V is TRBV20-1; a possible D gene is TRBD1 (6 bases). This CDR3 is 14 amino acids long. V dropped 3 bases and J dropped 0 bases, with 9 bases sitting between them. Germline assignment: CDR1 DFQATT and CDR2 SNEGSKA (reference sequence). CDR3 nucleotide sequence: TGCAGTGCTAGGGAAGGGGGCTCCTACAATGAGCAGTTCTTC. Translating gives CSAREGGSYNEQFF.

Ten or more counts support this clonotype. The chain links TRBV12-3 or TRBV12-4 to TRBJ2-7; 10 nucleotides align to TRBD2. Trimming cost V 4 bases and J 3 bases; bases outside gene matches: 3. This CDR3 region has 14 residues. CDR3 protein: CASSYRTSGYEQYF. The DNA for the CDR3 is TGTGCCAGCAGTTACCGGACTAGCGGCTACGAGCAGTACTTC.

This clonotype was recorded only once. A read error may be the cause here, since a much bigger clone is one base away. The chain combines TRBV5-1 with TRBJ2-7; TRBD2 matches at 12 bases. This CDR3 is 17 amino acids long. Germline-derived CDR1 and CDR2 are SGHRS and YFSETQ. CDR3 DNA sequence: TGCGCCAGCAGCCCGACAACGGGGACTAGCGGGTCCTACGACCAGTACTTC. It encodes CASSPTTGTSGSYDQYF.

This clonotype has only a few counts. A much more abundant neighbour one base away suggests this may be a read error. The chain is built from TRBV19 and TRBJ1-2; D gene unclear. V was pared by 7 bases and J by 7 bases, with 10 bases between. Germline CDR1 is LNHDA and CDR2 is SQIVND (reference sequence). The CDR3 contains 11 residues. The CDR3 spells CASTLGSGYTF. CDR3 DNA: TGTGCCAGTACCCTTGGGAGTGGCTACACCTTC.

This clonotype was observed a handful of times. V gene TRBV11-3 combines with J gene TRBJ1-1; a possible D gene is TRBD1 (5 bases). Trimming took 5 bases from V and 6 from J, leaving 16 bases between them. Germline loops: CDR1 SGHNT, CDR2 YENEEA. The CDR3 contains 14 residues. The CDR3 bases are TGTGCCAGCAGCCCCCAGGGAATCCCCGCTGAAGCTTTCTTT. Encoded protein: CASSPQGIPAEAFF.

This clonotype was counted between two and nine times. V is TRBV30 and J is TRBJ2-7; 12 bases fit TRBD2. V trimming: 1 base; J trimming: 6 bases; junction bases outside the gene matches: 13. Looked up from germline, CDR1 is GTSNPN and CDR2 is SVGIG (reference sequence). The CDR3 is 17 residues long. The chain's CDR3 is CAWSATRTSGASREQYF. In DNA, the CDR3 is TGTGCCTGGAGTGCGACGAGGACTAGCGGGGCGTCCCGCGAGCAGTACTTC.

The V and J genes are TRBV7-3 and TRBJ2-5, with D unclear. Germline loops: CDR1 SGHTA, CDR2 FQGTGA. Trimming took off 1 base at V and 1 base at J, with 4 bases between the two ends. The CDR3 has 13 residues. The CDR3 is CASSLNAQETQYF. CDR3 DNA: TGTGCCAGCAGCTTAAACGCCCAAGAGACCCAGTACTTC.

The gene calls are TRBV7-9 and TRBJ2-3; 15 bases map to TRBD2. The germline CDR1 and CDR2 sequences are SEHNR and FQNEAQ (reference sequence). This CDR3 has 17 residues. V trimming: 1 base; J trimming: 5 bases; junction bases outside the gene matches: 4. The CDR3 sequence is CASSLGTSGRAEDTQYF. The CDR3, as DNA: TGTGCCAGCAGCTTAGGGACTAGCGGGAGGGCCGAAGATACGCAGTATTTT.